What follows is one TCR beta chain and its context. What it binds is not known. The data belong to a study of cytotoxic CD8 clonotypes in ibrutinib-treated CLL. Across the study: There were, on average, roughly 260,000 productive templates and tens of thousands of productive rearrangements per sample. Study-wide findings and caveats: Public clonotypes showed up rarely, and on treatment they shrank or held steady. Pretreatment clonality was elevated relative to age-matched healthy donors and paralleled circulating CD8+ T-cell counts.

Sequencing was designed to attain a depth spanning 1 in 200,000 to 1 in 1 million T cells. Produced via immunoSEQ multiplex PCR; TCRdb's table is partial and in-frame only. The sample has tens of thousands of clones; roughly 54% are singletons. Germline V gene data show CDR1 as SEHNR and CDR2 as FQNEAQ (reference sequence). This CDR3 is built from 11 residues. Trimming shortened V by 5 bases and J by 2 bases, and 4 bases separated the two germline ends. The material was PBMCs, obtained at disease progression, from a patient treated with ibrutinib. J is TRBJ2-7 and V is TRBV7-9; no firm D call. This TCR was sampled from a human donor with chronic lymphocytic leukemia. CDR3 region: CASSRTYEQYF. In nucleotides, the CDR3 is TGTGCCAGCAGCCGAACCTACGAGCAGTACTTC.